The rows below give T cell receptor beta chains drawn from one sample of a study of blood T cell repertoires in COVID-19. TCRdb's copy holds only in-frame clones and misses some; the assay was immunoSEQ multiplex PCR. This table has about 140,000 clones, 76% appearing once. Sequenced sample: peripheral blood. Receptors were obtained from a woman of 80 years or more with active or convalescent COVID-19. The CDR3 runs from the conserved cysteine through the conserved F or W. A D gene is named only where the DNA matches it firmly. Clone size is stated in some rows and not others, as once, few, many or a class when expanded.

TRBV7-2	TRBJ1-2	TRBD1	NA	CASSLMGQGQLGYTF	TGTGCCAGCAGCTTAATGGGACAGGGTCAACTTGGCTACACCTTC
TRBV2	TRBJ1-3	NA	NA	CASSPRRSGGNTIYF	TGTGCCAGCTCACCTCGCCGTTCGGGGGGAAACACCATATATTTT
TRBV7-2	TRBJ2-5	TRBD1	few	CASSPPGTGRETQYF	TGTGCCAGCAGCCCGCCCGGGACAGGGAGAGAGACCCAGTACTTC
TRBV7-6	TRBJ1-4	TRBD1	NA	CASSSNRGPNEKLFF	TGTGCCAGCAGCTCGAACAGGGGGCCGAATGAAAAACTGTTTTTT
TRBV10-2	TRBJ1-3	TRBD1	NA	CASSTGQGASGNTIYF	TGCGCCAGCAGTACGGGACAGGGGGCCTCTGGAAACACCATATATTTT
TRBV9	TRBJ1-6	TRBD1	NA	CASSVGTGDSPLHF	TGTGCCAGCAGCGTTGGGACAGGGGATTCACCCCTCCACTTT
TRBV5-1	TRBJ1-6	TRBD1	NA	CASSLEPTGPGSPLHF	TGCGCCAGCAGCTTAGAACCGACAGGGCCTGGTTCACCCCTCCACTTT
TRBV13	TRBJ1-2	TRBD1	few	CASSSYRGHAGYTF	TGTGCCAGCAGCTCCTACAGGGGGCACGCTGGCTACACCTTC
TRBV2	TRBJ1-2	NA	few	CASSADSGRGYTF	TGTGCCAGCAGCGCAGACTCGGGTAGGGGCTACACCTTC
TRBV19	TRBJ1-2	NA	NA	CASSMDGWRGYTF	TGTGCCAGTAGCATGGACGGTTGGAGGGGCTACACCTTC
TRBV18	TRBJ2-2	NA	NA	CASSNTKKNTGELFF	TGTGCCAGCTCAAACACCAAAAAGAACACCGGGGAGCTGTTTTTT
TRBV21-1	TRBJ1-5	NA	NA	CASSKSATDNQPQHF	TGTGCCAGCAGCAAAAGTGCCACAGACAATCAGCCCCAGCATTTT
TRBV27	TRBJ2-6	TRBD2	NA	CASMLRLAGVGANVLTF	TGTGCCAGCATGTTGCGACTAGCGGGGGTCGGGGCCAACGTCCTGACTTTC
TRBV7-9	TRBJ1-2	TRBD1	NA	CASRGQGRGYTF	TGTGCCAGCAGGGGACAGGGCAGGGGCTACACCTTC
TRBV6-1	TRBJ1-5	TRBD1	NA	CASSEAGGQFQPQHF	TGTGCCAGCAGTGAAGCGGGGGGACAGTTTCAGCCCCAGCATTTT
TRBV5-1	TRBJ1-4	TRBD1	NA	CASRGQGANEKLFF	TGCGCCAGCCGAGGACAGGGAGCTAATGAAAAACTGTTTTTT
TRBV30	TRBJ1-1	NA	NA	CAWSATPGVTEAFF	TGTGCCTGGAGTGCAACCCCGGGGGTGACTGAAGCTTTCTTT